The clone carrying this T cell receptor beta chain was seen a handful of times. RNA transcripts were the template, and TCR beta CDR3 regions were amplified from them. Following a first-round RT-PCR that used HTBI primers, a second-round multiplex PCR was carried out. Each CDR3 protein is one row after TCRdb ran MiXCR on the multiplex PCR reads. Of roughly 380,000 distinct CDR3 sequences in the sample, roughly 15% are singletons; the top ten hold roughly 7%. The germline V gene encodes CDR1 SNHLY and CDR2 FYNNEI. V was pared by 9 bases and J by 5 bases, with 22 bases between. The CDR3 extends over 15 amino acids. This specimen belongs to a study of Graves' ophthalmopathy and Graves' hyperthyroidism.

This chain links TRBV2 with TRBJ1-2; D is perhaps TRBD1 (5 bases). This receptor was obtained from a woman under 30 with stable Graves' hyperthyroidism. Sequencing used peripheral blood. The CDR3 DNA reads TGTGCCAGTACATCTTGGGGGATAGAGGGATATGGCTACACCTTC. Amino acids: CASTSWGIEGYGYTF.